Each of the 28 T cell receptor beta chains below was sequenced from the same sample in a study of shared clonotypes between healthy human individuals. Naive CD8 isolation took CD45RO-negative cells positively selected for CCR7 and excluded terminally differentiated effector memory CD45RA+ cells. Data came from immunoSEQ multiplex PCR; TCRdb stores just in-frame clones and leaves some out. The table lists a few million clones, around 93% of them singletons. Sequencing input: naive CD8+ T cells from PBMCs. The receptors shown here come from a man between 18 and 29 years old in good health. Some clones in this sample may be carry-over from other donors' samples.

The chain combines TRBV5-6 with TRBJ2-7; possibly TRBD1 or TRBD2 for D (5 bases each). Germline V lookup: CDR1 SGHDT, CDR2 YYEEEE. V dropped 4 bases and J dropped 0 bases, with 14 bases sitting between them. This CDR3 comprises 15 residues. In nucleotides, the CDR3 is TGTGCCAGCAGCGGGACCGTCACCGCCTCCTACGAGCAGTACTTC. It is translated as CASSGTVTASYEQYF.

The genes are TRBV5-4 and TRBJ2-7, with 8 bases that match TRBD2. CDR3 length: 15 residues. Germline V gene sequence: CDR1 SGHNT, CDR2 YYREEE (reference sequence). V shed 0 bases, J shed 3 bases, and the junction held 5 bases outside the gene matches. The DNA of the CDR3 is TGTGCCAGCAGCTTGGAGGTAGCGGGGATCTACGAGCAGTACTTC. This sequence encodes CASSLEVAGIYEQYF.

The V call is TRBV7-8, the J call TRBJ2-5; no clear D gene. The CDR3 sequence is 12 residues long. V was shortened by 7 bases and J by 4 bases, with 10 bases between the two germline ends. Germline CDR1 reads SGHVS; CDR2 reads FQNEAQ. CDR3 nucleotide sequence: TGTGCCAGCACTCCGGTTCGAGAGACCCAGTACTTC. Translating it yields CASTPVRETQYF.

The rearrangement uses TRBV29-1 and TRBJ2-7, with D perhaps TRBD2 (5 bases). The CDR3 consists of 13 residues. Germline-derived CDR1 and CDR2 are SQVTM and ANQGSEA. V lost 7 bases, J lost 4 bases, and 17 bases lay in between. Here the CDR3 DNA reads TGCAGCGCAAGAGAGGGAGAAGGGTACGAGCAGTACTTC. Translation: CSAREGEGYEQYF.

This chain joins TRBV30 and TRBJ1-2; tentatively, D is TRBD1 (5 bases). Germline lookup yields CDR1 GTSNPN and CDR2 SVGIG (reference sequence). The CDR3 spans 13 residues. Trimming stripped 1 base from V and 4 bases from J, with 10 bases between. Here the CDR3 reads CAWSGRGGYGYTF. For the CDR3, the DNA is TGTGCCTGGAGTGGGAGGGGCGGCTATGGCTACACCTTC.

The chain employs TRBV7-8 and TRBJ2-1; a possible D gene is TRBD2 (5 bases). Germline CDR1 SGHVS, CDR2 FQNEAQ. The length of the CDR3 is 16 residues. V gave up 0 bases and J gave up 3 bases, with 12 bases separating them. This CDR3 reads CASSLARAERYNEQFF. In DNA form, the CDR3 reads TGTGCCAGCAGCTTAGCGCGGGCGGAACGCTACAATGAGCAGTTCTTC.

J is TRBJ2-5 and V is TRBV28; 13 positions match TRBD2. The CDR3 contains 14 residues. Germline trimming cut 8 bases from V and 5 bases from J; bases unmatched to any gene: 5. Germline V gene sequence: CDR1 MDHEN, CDR2 SYDVKM. This CDR3 is CASLSTSGGETQYF. In DNA form, the CDR3 reads TGTGCCAGCTTATCGACTAGCGGGGGGGAGACCCAGTACTTC.

The chain's CDR3 is CAISDRTAGYYGYTF. Here the CDR3 DNA reads TGTGCCATCAGTGACCGCACGGCAGGTTACTATGGCTACACCTTC. The V and J genes are TRBV10-3 and TRBJ1-2; D unclear. V gave up 3 bases and J gave up 3 bases, with 14 bases separating them. The germline CDR1 and CDR2 sequences are ENHRY and SYGVKD. This CDR3 spans 15 amino acids.

The CDR3 coding sequence is TGTGCCAGTATCCAGAATGGAAACACTGAAGCTTTCTTT. Translated: CASIQNGNTEAFF. The chain carries TRBV19 and TRBJ1-1, with D unresolved. The CDR3 is 13 amino acids. Germline lookup yields CDR1 LNHDA and CDR2 SQIVND (reference sequence). V was trimmed by 7 bases and J by 2 bases, leaving 11 bases between them.

The CDR3 here is CATSWLEGGEQYF. Written as DNA, the CDR3 is TGTGCCACCAGCTGGCTTGAGGGCGGCGAGCAGTACTTC. The chain couples TRBV15 to TRBJ2-7; possible D gene TRBD2, 5 bases. The CDR3 is made up of 13 amino acids. V lost 5 bases, J lost 6 bases, and 14 bases lay in between. Germline CDR1 reads LNHNV; CDR2 reads YYDKDF (reference sequence).

J is TRBJ2-1 and V is TRBV5-1, with 7 bases fitting TRBD2. Germline V CDR1 and CDR2: SGHRS, YFSETQ. The CDR3 has 16 residues. Losses at the gene ends were 1 base for V and 5 bases for J; bases not matched to a gene: 9. The CDR3 DNA is TGCGCCAGCAGCTTGTATCGGACTAGAGGGAACAATGAGCAGTTCTTC. This codes for CASSLYRTRGNNEQFF. Complete variable domain (other parts from reference TRBV5-1 and TRBJ2-1): KAGVTQTPRYLIKTRGQQVTLSCSPISGHRSVSWYQQTPGQGLQFLFEYFSETQRNKGNFPGRFSGRQFSNSRSEMNVSTLELGDSALYLCASSLYRTRGNNEQFFGPGTRLTVL.

The CDR3 spells CSVVPGNEQFF. Here the CDR3 DNA reads TGCAGCGTTGTACCGGGGAATGAGCAGTTCTTC. The rearrangement joins TRBV29-1 to TRBJ2-1, with TRBD2 as a possible D gene (5 bases). There are 11 residues in the CDR3. In germline, CDR1 is SQVTM, CDR2 ANQGSEA. V was pared by 4 bases and J by 7 bases, with 8 bases between.

The rearrangement links TRBV28 to TRBJ1-3; D unresolved. The CDR3 is 14 amino acids. The V gene's germline CDR1 is MDHEN and CDR2 SYDVKM. Trimming removed 3 bases from V and 4 bases from J, with 10 bases in between. The CDR3 DNA sequence: TGTGCCAGCAGTTTTTTACTCTCCGGAAACACCATATATTTT. Amino acid sequence: CASSFLLSGNTIYF.

The J gene is TRBJ2-3, the V gene TRBV6-6; D is undetermined. Germline V gene lookup returns CDR1 MNHNY and CDR2 SVGAGI (reference sequence). CDR3 length: 12 residues. With 6 bases removed from V and 6 bases from J, the gap between germline ends came to 10 bases. In DNA form, the CDR3 reads TGTGCCAGCAGCCCCACTGGCGATACGCAGTATTTT. It specifies CASSPTGDTQYF.

The V gene is TRBV18, the J gene TRBJ2-1, with TRBD1 matching over 7 bases. The CDR3 sequence is 15 residues long. Germline V lookup: CDR1 KGHSH, CDR2 LQKENI. V shed 4 bases, J shed 1 base, and the junction held 4 bases outside the gene matches. CDR3 in amino acids: CASSQADRSYNEQFF. DNA for the CDR3: TGTGCCAGCTCACAGGCGGACAGGTCCTACAATGAGCAGTTCTTC.

A remark on this clone: The sample has other DNA sequences that encode this CDR3 too. The chain links TRBV4-1 to TRBJ2-7; 9 positions match TRBD1. The length of the CDR3 is 15 residues. V shed 4 bases and J 0 bases; nucleotides not matched to a gene: 4. Germline CDR1 reads MGHRA; CDR2 reads YSYEKL. CDR3 residues: CASSPGQGSSYEQYF. Here the CDR3 DNA reads TGCGCCAGCAGCCCCGGACAGGGGTCCTCCTACGAGCAGTACTTC.

This chain links TRBV5-8 with TRBJ1-4; a weak D match, TRBD1 (5 bases). Germline V gene sequence: CDR1 SGHTS, CDR2 YDEGEE. V was clipped by 4 bases and J by 0 bases, with 10 bases between them. The CDR3 runs to 15 residues. CDR3 sequence reads: CASSLGGTTNEKLFF. CDR3 coding DNA: TGTGCCAGCAGCCTGGGGGGGACAACTAATGAAAAACTGTTTTTT.

The chain recombines TRBV14 with TRBJ2-5; the match to TRBD2 covers 13 bases. The CDR3 spans 18 residues. V lost 1 base, J lost 1 base, and 6 bases stayed unmatched. In germline, CDR1 is SGHDN, CDR2 FVKESK. CDR3 bases: TGTGCCAGCAGCCAAGTTGTACTAGCGGGAGGGGGCCAAGAGACCCAGTACTTC. The encoded protein is CASSQVVLAGGGQETQYF.

The chain joins TRBV27 to TRBJ2-7; 8 nucleotides align to TRBD2. Looked up from germline, CDR1 is MNHEY and CDR2 is SMNVEV (reference sequence). The V segment lost 4 bases and the J segment 1 base; nucleotides outside the gene matches: 3. This CDR3 comprises 14 residues. The chain's CDR3 is CASSYIAGSYEQYF. CDR3 nucleotide sequence: TGTGCCAGCAGTTACATAGCGGGATCCTACGAGCAGTACTTC.

This clone was picked up one time. The CDR3 DNA sequence: TGCGCCAGCAGCCCCAGGGGGCTAGCGGAGGGGTATGAGCAGTTCTTC. This translates into CASSPRGLAEGYEQFF. The chain joins TRBV4-3 to TRBJ2-1, with D perhaps matching TRBD1 (8 bases). The ends were cut back, 4 bases at V and 8 bases at J, with 21 bases in the middle. CDR1 and CDR2 (germline): LGHNA, YSLEER. The CDR3 sequence is 16 residues long.

V gene TRBV27 combines with J gene TRBJ2-3; TRBD2 aligns across 8 bases. The germline gives CDR1 MNHEY, CDR2 SMNVEV (reference sequence). The CDR3 loop spans 15 amino acids. J was trimmed by 1 base and V by 4 bases; bases with no gene match: 4. This CDR3 reads CASSYSGIRTDTQYF. CDR3 bases: TGTGCCAGCAGTTATAGCGGGATACGCACAGATACGCAGTATTTT.

In nucleotides, the CDR3 is TGTGCCAGCAGCTTAGGGCTAAGTCATAACATCTATGGCTACACCTTC. Encoded protein: CASSLGLSHNIYGYTF. This chain joins TRBV5-6 and TRBJ1-2; D call uncertain. Germline V gene sequence: CDR1 SGHDT, CDR2 YYEEEE. CDR3 length: 16 residues. V lost 2 bases, J lost 4 bases, and 18 bases lay in between.

The chain recombines TRBV5-6 with TRBJ2-2, with TRBD2 as a possible D gene (6 bases). Germline loops: CDR1 SGHDT, CDR2 YYEEEE. The CDR3 contains 16 residues. The V end lost 4 bases, the J end lost 4 bases, and 17 bases lay between the germline ends. CDR3 DNA sequence: TGTGCCAGCAGCCCTATAGCGGAAAGGGGCACCGGGGAGCTGTTTTTT. Its protein product is CASSPIAERGTGELFF.

This chain uses TRBV19 with TRBJ2-7, with a possible D match to TRBD1 (5 bases). The V gene's germline CDR1 is LNHDA and CDR2 SQIVND (reference sequence). The CDR3 covers 11 residues. The CDR3 sequence is CVLKGVHEQYF. The CDR3, as DNA: TGTGTCCTGAAAGGGGTGCACGAGCAGTACTTC.

This clone was found a few times. The DNA is omitted, as the CDR3 cannot be located on it reliably, and the CDR3 follows TCRdb's listing. The same CDR3 also results from other DNA sequences found in this sample. The chain is built from TRBV27 and TRBJ2-2; the D segment call TRBD2 is taken from the table without a DNA check. The CDR3 totals 12 residues, both ends included. Germline V lookup: CDR1 MNHEY, CDR2 SMNVEV (reference sequence). The CDR3 region is CASSFGAGELFF.

This clone appeared once. The V call is TRBV4-1, the J call TRBJ1-2; no firm D call. CDR1 is MGHRA and CDR2 is YSYEKL in the germline V gene. V was pared by 0 bases and J by 2 bases, with 7 bases between. The CDR3 sequence is 14 residues long. CDR3 loop: CASSQENWNYGYTF. The CDR3 nucleotides read TGCGCCAGCAGCCAAGAAAACTGGAACTATGGCTACACCTTC.

The J gene is TRBJ1-1, the V gene TRBV9, with D uncertain. Germline V CDR1 and CDR2: SGDLS, YYNGEE. The CDR3 has 13 amino acids. The V and J ends lost 1 base and 5 bases respectively, with 9 bases between them. The CDR3 reads CASSVWGRTEAFF. The CDR3 bases are TGTGCCAGCAGCGTATGGGGAAGGACTGAAGCTTTCTTT.

V usage is TRBV11-2 and J usage is TRBJ2-1; D gene ambiguous. Trimming removed 4 bases from V and 7 bases from J, with 8 bases in between. CDR3 length: 12 amino acids. CDR1 and CDR2 from the germline V gene are SGHAT and FQNNGV. DNA of the CDR3: TGTGCCAGCAGCTCCCAATGGAATGAGCAGTTCTTC. Protein: CASSSQWNEQFF.